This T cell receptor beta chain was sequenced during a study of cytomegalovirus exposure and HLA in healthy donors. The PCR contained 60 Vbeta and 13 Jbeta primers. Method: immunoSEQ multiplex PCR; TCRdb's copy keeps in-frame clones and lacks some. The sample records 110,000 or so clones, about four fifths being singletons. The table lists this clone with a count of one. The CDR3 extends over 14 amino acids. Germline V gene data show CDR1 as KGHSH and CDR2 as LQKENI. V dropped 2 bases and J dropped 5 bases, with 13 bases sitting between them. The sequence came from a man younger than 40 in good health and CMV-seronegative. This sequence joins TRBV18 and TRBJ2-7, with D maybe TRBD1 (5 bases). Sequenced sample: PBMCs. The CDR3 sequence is CASSPRSGNHEQYF. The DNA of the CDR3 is TGTGCCAGCTCACCAAGATCAGGGAACCACGAGCAGTACTTC.